The 27 T cell receptor beta chains in this list originate from one sample, sequenced in a study of blood T cell repertoires in COVID-19. TCRdb's table, derived via immunoSEQ multiplex PCR, lists solely in-frame clones and lacks some. Here the sample spans 280,000 or so clones, 75% to 90% being singletons. Source material: PBMCs or T cells enriched from blood (not recorded which). These receptor sequences come from a young man who had recovered from COVID-19.

The chain carries TRBV25-1 and TRBJ1-4; D remains unclear. Germline lookup yields CDR1 MGHDK and CDR2 SYGVNS. CDR3 length: 16 amino acids. Trimming took 3 bases from V and 0 from J, leaving 11 bases between them. The CDR3: CASSEGSSATNEKLFF. CDR3 sequence (DNA): TGTGCCAGCAGTGAGGGCTCCAGTGCAACTAATGAAAAACTGTTTTTT.

This chain connects TRBV6-1 to TRBJ2-7; 7 bases match TRBD2. J gave up 2 bases and V 2 bases, and 9 bases lay outside the gene matches. The germline gives CDR1 MNHNS, CDR2 SASEGT. The CDR3 consists of 16 residues. CDR3 in DNA: TGTGCCAGCAGTGAATATGGCGGGGGTTTTCCCTACGAGCAGTACTTC. Translating it yields CASSEYGGGFPYEQYF.

The J gene is TRBJ1-4, the V gene TRBV12-5; D uncertain. CDR3 length equals 15 residues. Trimming took 9 bases from V and 0 from J, leaving 14 bases between them. Germline CDR1 and CDR2: LGHNT and FRNRAP. The CDR3 nucleotides are TGTGCTAGGACTAGGCGGGGAGCAACTAATGAAAAACTGTTTTTT. It is translated as CARTRRGATNEKLFF.

The CDR3 coding sequence is TGTGCCAGCAGTTTCTCAAGGGGCTCTGGAAACACCATATATTTT. It translates to CASSFSRGSGNTIYF. The V call is TRBV27, the J call TRBJ1-3; a possible D gene is TRBD1 (5 bases). Germline V gene lookup returns CDR1 MNHEY and CDR2 SMNVEV (reference sequence). The CDR3 loop spans 15 amino acids. V gave up 3 bases and J gave up 0 bases, with 9 bases separating them.

This chain joins TRBV7-3 and TRBJ1-6, with D maybe TRBD1 (5 bases). The CDR3 is 14 amino acids. In germline, CDR1 is SGHTA, CDR2 FQGTGA. The V and J ends lost 6 bases and 6 bases respectively, with 12 bases between them. CDR3 amino acids: CASSSTALNSPLHF. The DNA for the CDR3 is TGTGCCAGCAGTTCGACAGCGCTTAATTCACCCCTCCACTTT.

This clone was picked up a small number of times. The CDR3 DNA is TGCAGTGCTGGTGGTGGCGGGGGGCACCAAGAGACCCAGTACTTC. Its translation is CSAGGGGGHQETQYF. This rearrangement joins TRBV20-1 to TRBJ2-5; 8 bases match TRBD2. Germline lookup yields CDR1 DFQATT and CDR2 SNEGSKA (reference sequence). Unmatched junction bases numbered 8, after V lost 5 bases and J lost 0 bases. The CDR3 totals 15 residues.

J is TRBJ2-7 and V is TRBV5-6, with D tentatively TRBD2 (6 bases). There are 13 residues in the CDR3. From germline, CDR1 is SGHDT and CDR2 YYEEEE. V was cut by 4 bases and J by 5 bases, with 13 bases left in between. Written as DNA, the CDR3 is TGTGCCAGCAGCCCCGTGGAGGGGAACGAGCAGTACTTC. This gives the protein CASSPVEGNEQYF.

The chain recombines TRBV12-3 or TRBV12-4 with TRBJ1-5; D gene unclear. The germline V and J ends were trimmed by 3 bases and 4 bases, with 7 bases remaining between them. The CDR3 contains 13 residues. The CDR3 spells CASSLNRNQPQHF. The DNA of the CDR3 is TGTGCCAGCAGTTTGAACAGAAATCAGCCCCAGCATTTT.

This clone was counted a single time. The gene calls are TRBV27 and TRBJ1-1; a weak D match, TRBD1 (6 bases). This CDR3 has 16 amino acids. V dropped 2 bases and J dropped 2 bases, with 15 bases sitting between them. Germline CDR1 is MNHEY and CDR2 is SMNVEV (reference sequence). The CDR3 bases are TGTGCCAGCAGTTTACTAAAACAGGGTGCAAACACTGAAGCTTTCTTT. Translating gives CASSLLKQGANTEAFF.

The chain uses TRBV7-2 and TRBJ2-3; 7 bases map to TRBD1. CDR3 size: 14 residues. The trim removed 4 bases at V and 2 bases at J, leaving 3 bases unmatched. Germline loops: CDR1 SGHTA, CDR2 FQGNSA. CDR3 nucleotide sequence: TGTGCCAGCAGCTCACAGGGGTCCACAGATACGCAGTATTTT. Encoded protein: CASSSQGSTDTQYF. Variable domain in full (rest from reference TRBV7-2 and TRBJ2-3): GAGVSQSPSNKVTEKGKDVELRCDPISGHTALYWYRQSLGQGLEFLIYFQGNSAPDKSGLPSDRFSAERTGGSVSTLTIQRTQQEDSAVYLCASSSQGSTDTQYFGPGTRLTVL.

The count of this clone is one. The chain couples TRBV7-3 to TRBJ2-2; D may be TRBD1 (6 bases). The germline CDR1 and CDR2 sequences are SGHTA and FQGTGA. The CDR3 consists of 13 residues. Trimming pared 5 bases from V and 4 bases from J, leaving 8 bases between. The CDR3 DNA sequence: TGTGCCAGCAGCAGACAGGTCACCGGGGAGCTGTTTTTT. Translated, it gives CASSRQVTGELFF. Full variable domain (outside the CDR3, taken from reference TRBV7-3 and TRBJ2-2): GAGVSQTPSNKVTEKGKYVELRCDPISGHTALYWYRQSLGQGPEFLIYFQGTGAADDSGLPNDRFFAVRPEGSVSTLKIQRTERGDSAVYLCASSRQVTGELFFGEGSRLTVL.

The chain joins TRBV19 to TRBJ2-7; D is unresolved. Germline CDR1 is LNHDA and CDR2 is SQIVND (reference sequence). Trimming cost V 9 bases and J 6 bases, with 6 bases left between them. This CDR3 has 9 residues. CDR3: CASSLEQYF. As DNA, the CDR3 is TGTGCCAGCTCTCTCGAGCAGTACTTC. Drawing the rest from reference TRBV19 and TRBJ2-7, the complete variable domain is DGGITQSPKYLFRKEGQNVTLSCEQNLNHDAMYWYRQDPGQGLRLIYYSQIVNDFQKGDIAEGYSVSREKKESFPLTVTSAQKNPTAFYLCASSLEQYFGPGTRLTVT.

There are a few counts of this clone. The CDR3 DNA sequence: TGTGCCAGTAGTAAGGGGGAGGGGTTGGGGACCCAGTACTTC. Its protein is CASSKGEGLGTQYF. The chain links TRBV19 to TRBJ2-5; D perhaps matches TRBD2 (7 bases). CDR3 length: 14 amino acids. CDR1 is LNHDA, CDR2 SQIVND, per germline (reference sequence). Trimming shortened V by 4 bases and J by 7 bases, and 16 bases separated the two germline ends.

The chain carries TRBV19 and TRBJ2-4; tentatively, D is TRBD1 (5 bases). V was shortened by 10 bases and J by 0 bases, with 13 bases between the two germline ends. CDR3 size: 14 residues. Germline CDR1 reads LNHDA; CDR2 reads SQIVND (reference sequence). CDR3 amino acids: CATVDTLAKNIQYF. The CDR3 DNA follows: TGTGCCACCGTGGACACCCTAGCCAAAAACATTCAGTACTTC.

This chain connects TRBV19 to TRBJ1-2, with D unclear. V was pared by 5 bases and J by 7 bases, with 11 bases between. Germline CDR1 is LNHDA and CDR2 is SQIVND (reference sequence). The CDR3 is 12 amino acids. The CDR3 reads CASSEGGLGYTF. The DNA of the CDR3 is TGTGCCAGTAGTGAGGGCGGCCTTGGCTACACCTTC.

The chain combines TRBV11-2 with TRBJ2-1; D gene unclear. In germline, CDR1 is SGHAT, CDR2 FQNNGV. The CDR3 length is 15 residues. V lost 3 bases and J lost 5, with 14 bases in between. The CDR3, as DNA: TGTGCCAGCAGCTTCACGACATATGGTAACAATGAGCAGTTCTTC. Residues: CASSFTTYGNNEQFF.

The chain employs TRBV11-2 and TRBJ2-4; no clear D. Per the germline V gene, CDR1 is SGHAT and CDR2 is FQNNGV. The CDR3 is 15 amino acids. V dropped 1 base and J dropped 0 bases, with 7 bases sitting between them. This chain's CDR3 is CASSLAGLAKNIQYF. The CDR3 nucleotides are TGTGCCAGCAGCTTAGCTGGCCTAGCCAAAAACATTCAGTACTTC.

As DNA, the CDR3 is TGTGCCAGCAGTAAGAGGGATTCACCCCTCCACTTT. This codes for CASSKRDSPLHF. This chain joins TRBV9 and TRBJ1-6, with D unresolved. The V and J ends lost 5 bases and 8 bases respectively, with 8 bases between them. CDR3 length: 12 residues. Germline CDR1 is SGDLS and CDR2 is YYNGEE.

This CDR3 is CASSSSSPYNSPLHF. In DNA form, the CDR3 reads TGTGCCAGCAGTTCTTCTAGTCCCTATAATTCACCCCTCCACTTT. This chain connects TRBV2 to TRBJ1-6, with D unresolved. The CDR3 consists of 15 residues. Between the trimmed V and J ends, which lost 5 bases and 2 bases, there was a span of 10 bases. Germline CDR1 and CDR2: SNHLY and FYNNEI.

J is TRBJ2-5 and V is TRBV6-4; 9 nucleotides line up with TRBD2. This CDR3 is 14 amino acids long. Germline V gene data show CDR1 as MRHNA and CDR2 as SNTAGT. Trimming removed 7 bases from V and 4 bases from J; junction bases left unmatched: 7. DNA for the CDR3: TGTGCCAGCACCGCGGGACTAGCAAGAGAGACCCAGTACTTC. Its protein product is CASTAGLARETQYF.

This clone occurred a few times. The chain joins TRBV20-1 to TRBJ2-3; 10 bases match TRBD2. Germline trimming cut 3 bases from V and 4 bases from J; bases unmatched to any gene: 10. CDR3 length: 16 residues. Germline CDR1 and CDR2: DFQATT and SNEGSKA (reference sequence). The CDR3 nucleotides are TGCAGTGCTAGTGGGCTAGCGGGGGTTAGCGCAGATACGCAGTATTTT. As protein: CSASGLAGVSADTQYF.

The chain employs TRBV6-5 and TRBJ2-2; 9 bases align to TRBD2. The CDR3 spans 15 residues. Per the germline V gene, CDR1 is MNHEY and CDR2 is SVGAGI. V lost 5 bases and J lost 4; bases outside the gene matches: 5. CDR3 nucleotide sequence: TGTGCCAGCAGTAGCGGGGGGCAACGCACCGGGGAGCTGTTTTTT. Its translation: CASSSGGQRTGELFF.

The chain couples TRBV10-3 to TRBJ2-3; 13 positions agree with TRBD2. The CDR3 is 16 residues long. Per germline, CDR1 ENHRY and CDR2 SYGVKD. V gave up 6 bases and J gave up 1 base; unmatched junction bases: 4. DNA for the CDR3: TGTGCCATCAGCCGTGGACTAGCGGGGGGCACAGATACGCAGTATTTT. It encodes CAISRGLAGGTDTQYF.

The chain carries TRBV3-1 (or the pseudogene TRBV3-2) and TRBJ2-1, with 12 bases fitting TRBD2. CDR3 length: 17 residues. V was pared by 2 bases and J by 7 bases, with 9 bases of the junction left unmatched. Germline V gene lookup returns CDR1 LGHDT and CDR2 YNNKEL (reference sequence). The CDR3 DNA sequence: TGTGCCAGCAGCCAAATCCCTAGCGGGGGGGCCAGGAATGAGCAGTTCTTC. Its translation is CASSQIPSGGARNEQFF.

The rearrangement links TRBV5-4 to TRBJ2-3; 8 nucleotides agree with TRBD2. Per germline, CDR1 SGHNT and CDR2 YYREEE (reference sequence). CDR3 length: 17 amino acids. V shed 3 bases, J shed 1 base, and the junction held 10 bases outside the gene matches. The CDR3 nucleotides read TGTGCCAGCAGCTCAGCCCGGACTAGCATCGGCACAGATACGCAGTATTTT. Its protein product is CASSSARTSIGTDTQYF.

This clone was detected only once. This chain connects TRBV5-4 to TRBJ2-2; 7 nucleotides align to TRBD2. This CDR3 comprises 14 residues. Germline V lookup: CDR1 SGHNT, CDR2 YYREEE (reference sequence). Losses at the gene ends were 3 bases for V and 6 bases for J; bases not matched to a gene: 5. CDR3 nucleotide sequence: TGTGCCAGCAGCTGGGGACTAAATCCCGGGGAGCTGTTTTTT. Its protein is CASSWGLNPGELFF.

The rearrangement uses TRBV15 and TRBJ2-3; 16 nucleotides align to TRBD2. This CDR3 is built from 17 residues. Looked up from germline, CDR1 is LNHNV and CDR2 is YYDKDF (reference sequence). The V segment lost 3 bases and the J segment 2 bases; nucleotides outside the gene matches: 2. In DNA, the CDR3 is TGTGCCACCAGCAGGGGACTAGCGGGGGGGATCACAGATACGCAGTATTTT. It translates to CATSRGLAGGITDTQYF.